The entry below describes one T cell receptor beta chain. Germline-derived CDR1 and CDR2 are SGDLS and YYNGEE. V dropped 0 bases and J dropped 0 bases, with 14 bases sitting between them. The CDR3 is 17 amino acids. Original processing notes: From reference gene primer amplification, estimates of nucleated cell counts were derived. Profiled with immunoSEQ multiplex PCR; TCRdb holds only in-frame clones, not every one. V, J and clone size derive from that table, while D and trimming were established from the DNA sequence. The profile covers 200,000 to 300,000 clones, with about 86% appearing a single time and roughly 3% taken by the ten largest. The data were taken from a study of blood T cell repertoires in COVID-19. Study details: COVID-19 samples from acute and convalescent phases originated in the United States, Italy and Spain. Sources were T cells, B-cell-depleted T cells, or PBMCs; the material itself was cDNA or gDNA.

The sample consisted of peripheral blood. The chain combines TRBV9 with TRBJ2-3; D not certain. The clonotype was recovered from a woman aged 30 to 39 who had recovered from COVID-19. The DNA for the CDR3 is TGTGCCAGCAGCGTAGCTACGTCGGTTACTAGCACAGATACGCAGTATTTT. This codes for CASSVATSVTSTDTQYF.